What follows is one T cell receptor beta chain and its context. In the original analysis: Without quality scores, immunoSEQ junctional reads could not be filtered like full-length reads. Assay: immunoSEQ multiplex PCR; the TCRdb copy retains only in-frame clones and omits some. Clone size and V and J calls were adopted from that table, with D and trimming inferred from the DNA. The sample lists roughly 1,600,000 clones, approximately 98.5% occurring once. This sample is drawn from a study of shared clonotypes between healthy human individuals. V dropped 4 bases and J dropped 8 bases, with 14 bases sitting between them. The CDR3 is made up of 13 amino acids. Germline assignment: CDR1 SQVTM and CDR2 ANQGSEA.

Material for sequencing was naive CD4+ T cells sorted from blood. This sample's subset: CD45RA+ positively selected. The chain combines TRBV29-1 with TRBJ1-4; TRBD1 might be the D (5 bases). The origin of this receptor is a young man in good health. The CDR3 DNA reads as TGCAGCGTTGGATGGGGGATGGGGGAAAAACTGTTTTTT. Translating gives CSVGWGMGEKLFF.